These 27 T cell receptor beta chains share one sample of origin, sequenced in a study of blood T cell repertoires in COVID-19. Some clones are missing from TCRdb's copy, which holds only in-frame ones; the method was immunoSEQ multiplex PCR. Of about 230,000 clones listed, around 80% were seen once; the top ten hold roughly 1.4%. The material sequenced was peripheral blood. These receptors were taken from a woman in her forties who had recovered from COVID-19.

This sequence joins TRBV19 and TRBJ1-2; the match to TRBD1 covers 8 bases. The CDR3 sequence is 14 residues long. From germline, CDR1 is LNHDA and CDR2 SQIVND (reference sequence). With 7 bases clipped from V and 1 base from J, the junction kept 5 bases outside the gene matches. The CDR3 DNA reads as TGTGCCAGTAAACTGGGACAGGATAACTATGGCTACACCTTC. It codes for CASKLGQDNYGYTF.

The chain couples TRBV5-5 to TRBJ2-2, with D possibly matching TRBD1 (6 bases). CDR1 is SGHKS and CDR2 is YYEKEE in the germline V gene (reference sequence). The germline V and J ends were trimmed by 1 base and 0 bases, with 13 bases remaining between them. The CDR3 runs 17 residues. CDR3: CASSLIPGTSNTGELFF. The CDR3 DNA reads TGTGCCAGCAGCTTGATTCCCGGGACATCGAACACCGGGGAGCTGTTTTTT.

This rearrangement joins TRBV14 to TRBJ2-5; D gene unclear. The CDR3 totals 11 residues. The V gene lost 11 bases and the J gene lost 7 bases, with 14 bases spanning the gap. Germline CDR1 SGHDN, CDR2 FVKESK. CDR3 region: CALLYPGTQYF. DNA for the CDR3: TGTGCCCTGCTCTACCCCGGGACCCAGTACTTC.

The chain couples TRBV27 to TRBJ2-3; TRBD1 might be the D (7 bases). The germline V and J ends were trimmed by 6 bases and 3 bases, with 19 bases remaining between them. The CDR3 runs 16 residues. CDR1 MNHEY and CDR2 SMNVEV come from the germline V gene (reference sequence). CDR3 DNA sequence: TGTGCCAGCAGGGCCAGGGGGGTGACTATTACAGATACGCAGTATTTT. Its translation: CASRARGVTITDTQYF.

V is TRBV6-6 and J is TRBJ2-5, with TRBD1 identical over 10 bases. The V segment lost 2 bases and the J segment 5 bases; nucleotides outside the gene matches: 5. Per germline, CDR1 MNHNY and CDR2 SVGAGI (reference sequence). The CDR3 runs 15 residues. The CDR3 protein is CASSYVGQGFETQYF. DNA for the CDR3: TGTGCCAGCAGTTACGTGGGACAGGGGTTCGAGACCCAGTACTTC.

J is TRBJ2-1 and V is TRBV14; maybe TRBD2 (6 bases). The V end was cut by 2 bases, the J end by 6 bases, with 17 bases between. Germline CDR1 reads SGHDN; CDR2 reads FVKESK. The CDR3 has 16 amino acids. The CDR3 coding sequence is TGTGCCAGCAGCCAAAGGGCGGGGCCCCCCCTCAATGAGCAGTTCTTC. It encodes CASSQRAGPPLNEQFF.

V gene TRBV7-9 combines with J gene TRBJ2-3, with 9 bases lining up with TRBD1. This CDR3 comprises 16 residues. CDR1 and CDR2 from the germline V gene are SEHNR and FQNEAQ (reference sequence). The V gene end was trimmed by 5 bases and the J gene end by 0 bases; junction bases not matched to a gene: 6. The CDR3 loop is CASSRPGQGSTDTQYF. As DNA, the CDR3 is TGTGCCAGCAGCCGCCCGGGACAGGGTAGCACAGATACGCAGTATTTT.

The chain uses TRBV29-1 and TRBJ1-1; no definite D call. V was clipped by 3 bases and J by 0 bases, with 11 bases between them. This CDR3 has 14 amino acids. Germline CDR1 reads SQVTM; CDR2 reads ANQGSEA. In nucleotides, the CDR3 is TGCAGCGTTGACGAGGTACTAATGAACACTGAAGCTTTCTTT. Protein product: CSVDEVLMNTEAFF.

J is TRBJ2-7 and V is TRBV19, with 7 bases that match TRBD2. The V segment lost 5 bases and the J segment 3 bases; nucleotides outside the gene matches: 4. Germline loops: CDR1 LNHDA, CDR2 SQIVND (reference sequence). There are 13 residues in the CDR3. The CDR3 DNA reads TGTGCCAGTAGTGTCGGGGGGATCTACGAGCAGTACTTC. Its translation: CASSVGGIYEQYF.

This chain joins TRBV9 and TRBJ1-3, with a weak D call TRBD1 (5 bases). The CDR3 spans 14 residues. Trimming removed 7 bases from V and 1 base from J, with 12 bases in between. The germline V gene encodes CDR1 SGDLS and CDR2 YYNGEE. The CDR3 loop reads CASGKTASGNTIYF. For the CDR3, the DNA is TGTGCCAGCGGAAAGACAGCTTCTGGAAACACCATATATTTT.

V gene TRBV6-5 combines with J gene TRBJ2-7; 8 nucleotides line up with TRBD2. The CDR3 length is 15 residues. After removal of 4 bases from V and 2 bases from J, the junction contained 7 bases not matched to a gene. The germline gives CDR1 MNHEY, CDR2 SVGAGI. The CDR3 protein is CASSFGGGRPYEQYF. The CDR3 nucleotides read TGTGCCAGCAGTTTTGGCGGGGGGCGACCCTACGAGCAGTACTTC.

There are many counts of this clone. The V call is TRBV3-1 (or the pseudogene TRBV3-2), the J call TRBJ2-5; 14 bases agree with TRBD2. The CDR3 consists of 17 residues. CDR1 and CDR2 from the germline V gene are LGHDT and YNNKEL (reference sequence). The trim removed 4 bases at V and 3 bases at J, leaving 7 bases unmatched. The CDR3 DNA follows: TGTGCCAGCAGCCCCCGACTAGCGGGGGGGCAAAAAGAGACCCAGTACTTC. Translated, it gives CASSPRLAGGQKETQYF.

Comment on this clone: This CDR3 is also generated by other DNA sequences in the sample. This chain joins TRBV7-9 and TRBJ2-5, with 8 nucleotides matching TRBD1. The length of the CDR3 is 14 residues. V gave up 3 bases and J gave up 1 base; unmatched junction bases: 1. Germline CDR1 reads SEHNR; CDR2 reads FQNEAQ (reference sequence). CDR3 DNA sequence: TGTGCCAGCAGCTTTACAGGGGGCCAAGAGACCCAGTACTTC. This sequence encodes CASSFTGGQETQYF.

The genes are TRBV5-4 and TRBJ2-1, with a possible D match to TRBD2 (5 bases). V lost 4 bases and J lost 8, with 19 bases in between. This CDR3 is built from 15 residues. Germline V CDR1 and CDR2: SGHNT, YYREEE (reference sequence). For the CDR3, the DNA is TGTGCCAGCAGCGATACTAGAGCCCGTGTGGATGAGCAGTTCTTC. It is translated as CASSDTRARVDEQFF.

As regards this clone: A read error may account for a junction end that differs from germline. This chain links TRBV7-7 with TRBJ1-1; D uncertain. Germline V lookup: CDR1 SSHAT, CDR2 FNYEAQ (reference sequence). This CDR3 spans 13 amino acids. DNA for the CDR3: TGTGCTAGCAGCTCCACAGTGAACACTGAAGCTTTCTTT. Translating it yields CASSSTVNTEAFF.

J is TRBJ1-4 and V is TRBV18, with TRBD1 identical over 9 bases. This CDR3 is 15 amino acids long. After removal of 6 bases from V and 8 bases from J, the junction contained 10 bases not matched to a gene. CDR1 is KGHSH, CDR2 LQKENI, per germline. The CDR3, as DNA: TGTGCCAGCTCGGACAGGGGCTCTATAGGGGAAAAACTGTTTTTT. This translates into CASSDRGSIGEKLFF.

The rearrangement joins TRBV9 to TRBJ1-5; unclear D gene. Germline V gives CDR1 SGDLS, CDR2 YYNGEE. CDR3 length: 13 residues. The V end was cut by 0 bases, the J end by 5 bases, with 6 bases between. CDR3 DNA: TGTGCCAGCAGCGTAGAGGGAGATCAGCCCCAGCATTTT. Amino acids: CASSVEGDQPQHF.

The chain combines TRBV11-2 with TRBJ2-7, with 7 bases fitting TRBD2. Germline V gene data show CDR1 as SGHAT and CDR2 as FQNNGV. This CDR3 is 13 amino acids long. V gave up 8 bases and J gave up 0 bases; unmatched junction bases: 4. CDR3 in amino acids: CASGRTSSYEQYF. In nucleotides, the CDR3 is TGTGCCAGCGGCAGGACTAGCTCCTACGAGCAGTACTTC.

The V call is TRBV19, the J call TRBJ1-5; D is perhaps TRBD1 (5 bases). The CDR3 length is 15 residues. CDR1 and CDR2 (germline): LNHDA, SQIVND (reference sequence). V lost 5 bases to trimming and J lost 7 bases, with 18 bases between them. The CDR3 bases are TGTGCCAGTAGTCTACCAAGGGGAGGGGACCAGCCCCAGCATTTT. This translates into CASSLPRGGDQPQHF.

The CDR3 loop reads CASSPYRGTNEKLFF. CDR3 in DNA: TGTGCCAGCAGTCCTTACAGGGGAACTAATGAAAAACTGTTTTTT. This chain connects TRBV6-5 to TRBJ1-4; 7 positions match TRBD1. With V trimmed by 5 bases and J by 1 base, 4 bases remained unmatched. CDR3 length: 15 amino acids. Germline CDR1 is MNHEY and CDR2 is SVGAGI.

The CDR3 DNA is TGTGCCAGCAGTTACAGGGCGGGGTATGAAAAACTGTTTTTT. This gives the protein CASSYRAGYEKLFF. The chain has TRBV6-6 and TRBJ1-4; D unresolved. Trimming took 2 bases from V and 6 from J, leaving 10 bases between them. Germline CDR1 is MNHNY and CDR2 is SVGAGI (reference sequence). The CDR3 loop spans 14 amino acids.

V is TRBV24-1 and J is TRBJ2-4, with TRBD2 matching 8 bases. The CDR3 is made up of 15 amino acids. With 2 bases clipped from V and 6 bases from J, the junction kept 5 bases outside the gene matches. Per germline, CDR1 KGHDR and CDR2 SFDVKD. This CDR3 is CATSDSGGTGNIQYF. CDR3 nucleotide sequence: TGTGCCACCAGTGATTCGGGGGGGACTGGAAACATTCAGTACTTC.

The gene calls are TRBV7-2 and TRBJ1-3, with D possibly TRBD1 on 5 matching bases. The germline gives CDR1 SGHTA, CDR2 FQGNSA. This CDR3 has 15 amino acids. The CDR3 protein is CAIRQTLSSGNTIYF. CDR3 nucleotide sequence: TGTGCTATTCGACAGACCCTAAGCTCTGGAAACACCATATATTTT.

DNA for the CDR3: TGCAGCGTTGAGGACACCAGCTATGGCTACACCTTC. Amino acid sequence: CSVEDTSYGYTF. The chain employs TRBV29-1 and TRBJ1-2, with a weak D call TRBD1 (5 bases). The CDR3 has 12 amino acids. CDR1 SQVTM and CDR2 ANQGSEA come from the germline V gene. V was clipped by 3 bases and J by 4 bases, with 9 bases between them.

This chain connects TRBV19 to TRBJ1-1; 10 bases are shared with TRBD1. Germline trimming cut 6 bases from V and 7 bases from J; bases unmatched to any gene: 8. The CDR3 runs to 14 residues. Germline V gene data show CDR1 as LNHDA and CDR2 as SQIVND (reference sequence). The CDR3 region has the DNA TGTGCCAGTAGAGCCGGGACAGGGGAGGATGAAGCTTTCTTT. This encodes CASRAGTGEDEAFF.

This clone has only a few counts. The rearrangement uses TRBV28 and TRBJ2-7, with 8 bases that match TRBD1. This CDR3 is 12 amino acids long. CDR1 and CDR2 (germline): MDHEN, SYDVKM. Losses at the gene ends were 5 bases for V and 9 bases for J; bases not matched to a gene: 6. The CDR3 DNA follows: TGTGCCAGCAGTGCGACAGGGGAAGGGCAGTACTTC. This codes for CASSATGEGQYF.

This clone was found once. The V and J genes are TRBV2 and TRBJ1-1; D is ambiguous. Germline V lookup: CDR1 SNHLY, CDR2 FYNNEI. V was clipped by 10 bases and J by 4 bases, with 19 bases between them. CDR3 length: 14 residues. CDR3 sequence (DNA): TGTGCCACCTCTGAGGTTCTTTTTGGCACTGAAGCTTTCTTT. This encodes CATSEVLFGTEAFF.